A selection of T cell receptor beta chains follows, all from one sample in a study of blood T cell repertoires in COVID-19. The assay was immunoSEQ multiplex PCR, and TCRdb's table has in-frame clones only and misses some. Of about 270,000 clones listed, around 89% were seen once; the top ten hold around 2.9%. Material: PBMCs or T cells enriched from blood (not recorded which). Every receptor here comes from a woman aged 45-60 years who had recovered from COVID-19. The CDR3 runs from the conserved cysteine through the conserved F or W. D genes are given only for firm matches. Clone size appears in some rows only: once, few, many, or a class for an expanded clone.

>TRBJ2-3|TRBV19|-|-
TGTGCCAGTAGTCCCTCTAGTAGCACAGATACGCAGTATTTT
CASSPSSSTDTQYF
>TRBJ1-1|TRBV5-4|-|-
TGTGCCAGCAGCTTGGATGCAGGTCTTATGAACACTGAAGCTTTCTTT
CASSLDAGLMNTEAFF
>TRBJ1-6|TRBV7-2|-|TRBD1
TGTGCCAGCAGCTTAAGACAGGGGGCGGGTAATTCACCCCTCCACTTT
CASSLRQGAGNSPLHF
>TRBJ1-1|TRBV19|once|TRBD1
TGTGCCAGTAGTAAAGACAGGGGCGCGAACACTGAAGCTTTCTTT
CASSKDRGANTEAFF
>TRBJ1-2|TRBV11-3|-|-
TGTGCCAGCAGCTTTGGGGGCGGCTATGGCTACACCTTC
CASSFGGGYGYTF
>TRBJ2-7|TRBV10-3|once|-
TGTGCCATTCGACTGGACAGCTCCTACGAGCAGTACTTC
CAIRLDSSYEQYF
>TRBJ2-5|TRBV5-1|-|TRBD1
TGCGCCAGCAGCCGGGACAGGGAAGAGACCCAGTACTTC
CASSRDREETQYF
>TRBJ1-2|TRBV27|-|TRBD1
TGTGCCAGCGCCCGACAGGGGCCTCCCTATGGCTACACCTTC
CASARQGPPYGYTF
>TRBJ2-2|TRBV18|-|-
TGTGCCAGCTCCTTAAACGGCAGGGCGAACACCGGGGAGCTGTTTTTT
CASSLNGRANTGELFF
>TRBJ1-1|TRBV9|few|TRBD1
TGTGCCAGCAGCCCGGACAGGGCCCGACCGAACACTGAAGCTTTCTTT
CASSPDRARPNTEAFF
>TRBJ2-1|TRBV11-2|once|TRBD2
TGTGCCAGCAGCCAATCTAGCGGGAGGGCCCCTGAGCAGTTCTTC
CASSQSSGRAPEQFF
>TRBJ1-1|TRBV6-1|-|-
TGTGCCAGCAGTGAAATCGGACCGAGGGACACTGAAGCTTTCTTT
CASSEIGPRDTEAFF
>TRBJ2-2|TRBV3-1/TRBV3-2|-|TRBD2
TGTGCCAGCAGCCAAGATTGGAGGACTAGCGGGCCCAACACCGGGGAGCTGTTTTTT
CASSQDWRTSGPNTGELFF
>TRBJ1-2|TRBV2|-|-
TGTGCCAGCAGATCTCAGGCTAACTATGGCTACACCTTC
CASRSQANYGYTF
>TRBJ2-7|TRBV11-1|few|TRBD1
TGTGCCAGCAGCCGGACAGGGAGAAACGAGCAGTACTTC
CASSRTGRNEQYF
>TRBJ1-1|TRBV6-6|-|-
TGTGCCAGCAGTTACGCACAGGGACGGGACACTGAAGCTTTCTTT
CASSYAQGRDTEAFF
>TRBJ1-1|TRBV19|-|-
TGTGCCAGTAGTATGGTCCCAGGGCGGACTGAAGCTTTCTTT
CASSMVPGRTEAFF
>TRBJ2-7|TRBV18|-|-
TGTGCCAGCTCACCACCGCCCGGTTACGAGCAGTACTTC
CASSPPPGYEQYF
>TRBJ2-7|TRBV3-1/TRBV3-2|-|-
TGTGCCAGCACCCTTCTTGGAGTAGTAGGCGAGCAGTACTTC
CASTLLGVVGEQYF
>TRBJ2-7|TRBV27|-|TRBD1
TGTGCCAGCAGTCCCAGGGACAGGTCCTACGAGCAGTACTTC
CASSPRDRSYEQYF
>TRBJ2-7|TRBV14|few|-
TGTGCCAGCAGCTATTTTAGGGGTTCCTACGAGCAGTACTTC
CASSYFRGSYEQYF
>TRBJ2-1|TRBV2|-|TRBD2
TGTGCCAGCAGTGACAGGACTAGCGGGAGGAATGAGCAGTTCTTC
CASSDRTSGRNEQFF
>TRBJ2-3|TRBV19|-|-
TGTGCCAGCTCGTTAGCGCGACTAACAGATACGCAGTATTTT
CASSLARLTDTQYF
>TRBJ1-2|TRBV27|-|-
TGTGCCAGCAGTTCCTCAGGGGTTGGCAGGGGTGCCTATGGCTACACCTTC
CASSSSGVGRGAYGYTF
>TRBJ1-1|TRBV19|-|TRBD1
TGTGCCAGTACGGATACCAGGACAGGGAAAAACACTGAAGCTTTCTTT
CASTDTRTGKNTEAFF
>TRBJ2-2|TRBV15|-|-
TGTGCCACCAGCAGAGATCTTACCGGGGAGCTGTTTTTT
CATSRDLTGELFF
>TRBJ2-1|TRBV9|-|-
TGTGCCAGCAGCCCGATTAGAGAGGGGACTCTATACAATGAGCAGTTCTTC
CASSPIREGTLYNEQFF
>TRBJ2-3|TRBV6-6|-|TRBD1
TGTGCCATACATCCACCGGGACAGAGAACAGATACGCAGTATTTT
CAIHPPGQRTDTQYF
>TRBJ1-2|TRBV2|once|-
TGTGCCAGCAGTGACAGACTAAACTATGGCTACACCTTC
CASSDRLNYGYTF
>TRBJ1-6|TRBV19|-|-
TGTGCCAGCAATGCGAATTCTTCACCCCTCCACTTT
CASNANSSPLHF
>TRBJ1-2|TRBV19|-|-
TGTGCCACCTCGGACGTTGGAGGCTATGGCTACACCTTC
CATSDVGGYGYTF
>TRBJ2-5|TRBV10-3|-|TRBD2
TGTGCCATCAGTGTGGCGGGAGGGCCCCAGACCCAGTACTTC
CAISVAGGPQTQYF
>TRBJ1-2|TRBV28|once|-
TGTGCCAGCAGTTTATATTATGAGGGCTACACCTTC
CASSLYYEGYTF
>TRBJ1-2|TRBV7-2|-|TRBD1
TGTGCCAGCAGCATCCAAGGGACAGGAACCTATGGCTACACCTTC
CASSIQGTGTYGYTF
>TRBJ1-2|TRBV4-3|-|-
TGCGCCAGCAGCCAAGGGAGATCGTCCCATACTAACTATGGCTACACCTTC
CASSQGRSSHTNYGYTF
>TRBJ1-4|TRBV18|-|-
TGTGCCAGCTCACCAGGGCGAACAACTAATGAAAAACTGTTTTTT
CASSPGRTTNEKLFF
>TRBJ1-2|TRBV30|few|-
TGTGCCTGGGGGCCCGCGGGGGCCGCTAACTATGGCTACACCTTC
CAWGPAGAANYGYTF
>TRBJ1-5|TRBV28|few|-
TGTGCCAGCAGTTTTGGCAGAGAGGCCCATCAGCCCCAGCATTTT
CASSFGREAHQPQHF
>TRBJ1-1|TRBV5-1|few|TRBD1
TGCGCCAGCAGGAGACAGGGGGCGATCACTGAAGCTTTCTTT
CASRRQGAITEAFF
>TRBJ2-7|TRBV5-1|-|TRBD1
TGCGCCAGCAGTCCCGGGACAGGGTTCGAGCAGTACTTC
CASSPGTGFEQYF
>TRBJ2-5|TRBV6-5|-|TRBD1
TGTGCCAGCAGTTGGGCAGGGGGCGCTTCAGAGACCCAGTACTTC
CASSWAGGASETQYF
>TRBJ1-1|TRBV30|-|TRBD1
TGTGCCTGGAGAAACCGGGACAGGGGTTTCACTGAAGCTTTCTTT
CAWRNRDRGFTEAFF
>TRBJ2-1|TRBV18|few|-
TGTGCCAGCTTGTCACCACTGCTCGACAATGAGCAGTTCTTC
CASLSPLLDNEQFF
>TRBJ1-1|TRBV7-2|-|-
TGTGCCAGCAGCTTGACGGGGAACACTGAAGCTTTCTTT
CASSLTGNTEAFF
>TRBJ2-1|TRBV7-6|-|TRBD2
TGTGCCAGCAGCACTCTAGCGGGAGGGGGAGTGAATGAGCAGTTCTTC
CASSTLAGGGVNEQFF
>TRBJ1-6|TRBV5-4|-|TRBD1
TGTGCCAGCAGCTTGGTCGGGACAGGGGGCAGGCCGGAATCACCCCTCCACTTT
CASSLVGTGGRPESPLHF
>TRBJ1-1|TRBV18|many|TRBD1
TGTGCCAGCTCATCGACAACAGGGGGCGTGAACACTGAAGCTTTCTTT
CASSSTTGGVNTEAFF
>TRBJ2-1|TRBV9|-|TRBD2
TGTGCCAGCAGCGCTCGGACTAGCGGGAGGGACAATGAGCAGTTCTTC
CASSARTSGRDNEQFF
>TRBJ2-5|TRBV15|-|-
TGTGCCACCAGCAGAACACCGCGACTAGACCAAGAGACCCAGTACTTC
CATSRTPRLDQETQYF
>TRBJ2-1|TRBV30|-|TRBD2
TGTGCCTGGGGGGCTCCGGGACTAATCCATGAGCAGTTCTTC
CAWGAPGLIHEQFF